The source of this TCR beta chain is a study of blood T cells in healthy people across ages. CDR3 length equals 16 residues. Trimming left V 1 base short and J 5 bases short, with 17 bases between. Germline V gene lookup returns CDR1 LGHDT and CDR2 YNNKEL (reference sequence). The second PCR ran about 6 to 12 cycles with a sample-barcoded 5' primer and J-beta primers. Via MiXCR, TCRdb re-called the 5' RACE reads, giving one row per CDR3 protein. Here the sample spans some 920,000 distinct CDR3 sequences, roughly half being singletons. The sequencing sample was made of blood. This clonotype originated in a woman aged 60-70 years in good health. The chain is built from TRBV3-1 and TRBJ1-2; D gene uncertain. CDR3 bases: TGTGCCAGCAGCCAAGGTCTGCCGGGCCTGAGATATGGCTACACCTTC. Protein product: CASSQGLPGLRYGYTF.